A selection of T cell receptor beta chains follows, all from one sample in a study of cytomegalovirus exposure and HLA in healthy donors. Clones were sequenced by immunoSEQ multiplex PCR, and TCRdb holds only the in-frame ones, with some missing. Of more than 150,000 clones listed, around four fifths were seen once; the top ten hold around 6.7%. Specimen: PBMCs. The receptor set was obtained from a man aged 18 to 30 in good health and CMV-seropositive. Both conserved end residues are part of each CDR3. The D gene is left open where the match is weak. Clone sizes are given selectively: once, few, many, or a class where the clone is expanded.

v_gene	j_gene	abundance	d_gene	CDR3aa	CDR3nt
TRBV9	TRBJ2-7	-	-	CASSATSWAYEQYF	TGTGCCAGCAGCGCAACTAGCTGGGCCTACGAGCAGTACTTC
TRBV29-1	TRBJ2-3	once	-	CSVDSVTDTQYF	TGCAGCGTTGACAGCGTCACAGATACGCAGTATTTT
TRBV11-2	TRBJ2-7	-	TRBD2	CASSYPGLAINEQYF	TGTGCCAGCAGCTACCCGGGACTAGCGATAAACGAGCAGTACTTC
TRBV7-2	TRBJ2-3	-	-	CASSLEALRGTDTQYF	TGTGCCAGCAGCTTGGAGGCCCTAAGGGGCACAGATACGCAGTATTTT
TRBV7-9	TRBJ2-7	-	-	CASSFPRNEQYF	TGTGCCAGCAGCTTCCCTAGGAACGAGCAGTACTTC
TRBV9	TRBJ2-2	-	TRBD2	CASSVEVIAGRGELFF	TGTGCCAGCAGCGTAGAGGTGATAGCGGGAAGGGGGGAGCTGTTTTTT
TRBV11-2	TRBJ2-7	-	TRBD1	CASSPDRVSDEQYF	TGTGCCAGCAGCCCCGACAGGGTTTCAGACGAGCAGTACTTC
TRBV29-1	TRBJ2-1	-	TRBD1	CSVGTGMRDNEQFF	TGCAGCGTTGGGACAGGGATGAGGGACAATGAGCAGTTCTTC
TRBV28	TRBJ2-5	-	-	CASSLFQEETQYF	TGTGCCAGCAGCCTATTCCAGGAAGAGACCCAGTACTTC
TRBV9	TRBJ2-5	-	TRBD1	CASSVSGTGSETQYF	TGTGCCAGCAGCGTTTCCGGGACAGGGTCGGAGACCCAGTACTTC
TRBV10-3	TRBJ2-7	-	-	CAISPGYSYEQYF	TGTGCCATCAGTCCAGGCTACTCCTACGAGCAGTACTTC
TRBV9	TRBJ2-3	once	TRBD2	CASSSRPLAGVGDTQYF	TGTGCCAGCAGCTCGCGCCCACTAGCGGGAGTGGGAGATACGCAGTATTTT
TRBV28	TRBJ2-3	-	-	CASSLSGQGSSTDTQYF	TGTGCCAGCAGTTTATCGGGTCAGGGGAGTTCCACAGATACGCAGTATTTT
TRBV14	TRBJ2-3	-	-	CASSPGLDFITDTQYF	TGTGCCAGCAGCCCCGGACTCGACTTCATCACAGATACGCAGTATTTT
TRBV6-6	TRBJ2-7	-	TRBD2	CASSAGTSGYEQYF	TGTGCCAGCAGTGCGGGGACTAGCGGCTACGAGCAGTACTTC
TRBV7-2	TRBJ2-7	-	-	CASSLVVAFSYEQYF	TGTGCCAGCAGCTTAGTGGTCGCGTTTTCCTACGAGCAGTACTTC
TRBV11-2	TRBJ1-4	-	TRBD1	CASSQTGATNEKLFF	TGTGCCAGCAGCCAAACAGGGGCGACTAATGAAAAACTGTTTTTT
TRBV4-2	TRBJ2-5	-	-	CASSLDQRETQYF	TGTGCCAGCAGCCTTGACCAGCGGGAGACCCAGTACTTC
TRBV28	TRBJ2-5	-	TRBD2	CASSPRLAGGRETQYF	TGTGCCAGCAGTCCGAGACTAGCGGGAGGGAGAGAGACCCAGTACTTC
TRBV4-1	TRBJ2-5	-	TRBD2	CASSQDRIAGGPGETQYF	TGCGCCAGCAGCCAAGACCGAATAGCGGGAGGGCCGGGGGAGACCCAGTACTTC
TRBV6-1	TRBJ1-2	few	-	CASRRGGNYGYTF	TGTGCCAGCAGGAGGGGAGGTAACTATGGCTACACCTTC
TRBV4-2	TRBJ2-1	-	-	CASSQVGDSYNEQFF	TGTGCCAGCAGCCAAGTGGGTGACAGCTACAATGAGCAGTTCTTC
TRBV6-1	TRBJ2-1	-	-	CASSEATGSRFF	TGTGCCAGCAGTGAAGCTACAGGGAGTCGGTTCTTC
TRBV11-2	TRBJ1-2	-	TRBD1	CASSSPGTGGYGYTF	TGTGCCAGCAGCTCACCCGGGACAGGGGGTTATGGCTACACCTTC
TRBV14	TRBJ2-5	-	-	CASSRRADGETQYF	TGTGCCAGCAGCCGGCGAGCCGACGGGGAGACCCAGTACTTC
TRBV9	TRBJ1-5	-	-	CASSEGRVSQPQHF	TGTGCCAGCAGCGAAGGGAGGGTGAGTCAGCCCCAGCATTTT
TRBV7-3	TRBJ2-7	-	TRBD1	CASRRTGGTYEQYF	TGTGCCAGCAGAAGGACAGGGGGGACCTACGAGCAGTACTTC
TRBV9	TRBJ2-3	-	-	CASSGAQRTDTQYF	TGTGCCAGCAGCGGCGCCCAGCGGACAGATACGCAGTATTTT
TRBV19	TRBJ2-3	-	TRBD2	CASSSVWGGDTQYF	TGTGCCAGTAGCTCAGTCTGGGGAGGGGATACGCAGTATTTT
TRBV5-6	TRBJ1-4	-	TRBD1	CASSLRTGEAEKLFF	TGTGCCAGCAGCCTCCGGACAGGGGAGGCTGAAAAACTGTTTTTT
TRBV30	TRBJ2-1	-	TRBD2	CAWSVRLAGDNEQFF	TGTGCCTGGAGTGTACGTCTAGCGGGAGACAATGAGCAGTTCTTC
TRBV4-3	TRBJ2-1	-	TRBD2	CASSPSTSGVIYNEQFF	TGCGCCAGCAGCCCTTCGACTAGCGGGGTCATCTACAATGAGCAGTTCTTC
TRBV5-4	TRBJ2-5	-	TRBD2	CASSLALPGRGETQYF	TGTGCCAGCAGCTTGGCCTTGCCGGGGAGGGGAGAGACCCAGTACTTC
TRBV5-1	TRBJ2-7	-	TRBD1	CASSLGDSSYEQYF	TGCGCCAGCAGCTTGGGGGACAGCTCCTACGAGCAGTACTTC
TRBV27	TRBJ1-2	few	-	CASSSHRETMGGYTF	TGTGCCAGCAGTTCACACAGGGAAACAATGGGGGGCTACACCTTC
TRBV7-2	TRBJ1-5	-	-	CASSFDGRVNQPQHF	TGTGCCAGCAGCTTCGATGGCAGGGTCAATCAGCCCCAGCATTTT
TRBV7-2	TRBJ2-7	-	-	CASSLKVGYEQYF	TGTGCCAGCAGCTTAAAGGTCGGGTACGAGCAGTACTTC
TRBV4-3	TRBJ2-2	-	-	CASSQVLGELFF	TGCGCCAGCAGCCAAGTCCTGGGGGAGCTGTTTTTT
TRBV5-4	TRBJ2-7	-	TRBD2	CASSPPGLRSYEQYF	TGTGCCAGCAGCCCACCGGGACTACGCTCCTACGAGCAGTACTTC
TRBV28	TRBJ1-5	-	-	CASSFSESNQPQHF	TGTGCCAGCAGTTTTAGCGAGAGCAATCAGCCCCAGCATTTT
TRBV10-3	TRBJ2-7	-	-	CAITRQSTYEQYF	TGTGCCATCACCCGACAGTCGACCTACGAGCAGTACTTC
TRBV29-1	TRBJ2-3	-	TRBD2	CSVLGGTDTQYF	TGCAGCGTGTTGGGGGGGACAGATACGCAGTATTTT
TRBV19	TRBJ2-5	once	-	CASSIQLARGDETQYF	TGTGCCAGTAGTATCCAATTAGCCAGGGGGGACGAGACCCAGTACTTC
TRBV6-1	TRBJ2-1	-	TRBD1	CASSDGQGHNEQFF	TGTGCCAGCAGTGATGGACAGGGACACAATGAGCAGTTCTTC
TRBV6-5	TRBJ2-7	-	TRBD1	CASSYSGQGTYEQYF	TGTGCCAGCAGTTACTCAGGACAGGGGACCTACGAGCAGTACTTC
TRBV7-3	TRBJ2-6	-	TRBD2	CASSPSGGGVGSGANVLTF	TGTGCCAGCAGCCCCAGCGGGGGCGGGGTGGGCTCTGGGGCCAACGTCCTGACTTTC
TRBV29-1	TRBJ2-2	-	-	CSGGGANTGELFF	TGCAGCGGCGGAGGAGCGAACACCGGGGAGCTGTTTTTT
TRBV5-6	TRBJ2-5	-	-	CASSLAETQYF	TGTGCCAGCAGCTTAGCAGAGACCCAGTACTTC
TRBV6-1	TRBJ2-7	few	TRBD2	CASAGTSGPYEQYF	TGTGCCAGCGCCGGGACTAGCGGACCCTACGAGCAGTACTTC
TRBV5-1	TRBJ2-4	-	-	CASSLDGMGKNIQYF	TGCGCCAGCAGCTTGGACGGGATGGGCAAAAACATTCAGTACTTC
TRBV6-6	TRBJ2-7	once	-	CASGMGLSTYEQYF	TGTGCCAGCGGGATGGGACTCTCTACCTACGAGCAGTACTTC
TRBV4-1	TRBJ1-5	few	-	CASSQGGYSNQPQHF	TGCGCCAGCAGCCAGGGAGGGTATAGCAATCAGCCCCAGCATTTT
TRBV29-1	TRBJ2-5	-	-	CSGFRGQETQYF	TGCAGCGGGTTCAGGGGCCAAGAGACCCAGTACTTC
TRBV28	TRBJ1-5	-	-	CASSSHRLRDYSNQPQHF	TGTGCCAGCAGTTCGCACCGACTGCGCGACTATAGCAATCAGCCCCAGCATTTT